The clone carrying this T cell receptor (beta chain) was detected only once. Its antigen is unknown. Arm-PCR with iRepertoire HTBI primers amplified the CDR3 regions for these TCR beta libraries. MiXCR was run by TCRdb on the multiplex PCR reads, yielding one entry per CDR3 protein. Altogether some 250,000 distinct CDR3 sequences are present, around 17% being singletons, with the ten largest covering approximately 20%. This specimen comes from a study of regulatory T cells in long-lasting Graves disease. Whole-study findings and limits: Rather than thyroid tissue, only peripheral blood underwent study. Persistent Graves' patients showed less TCR diversity than newly diagnosed patients showed.

The time point was: newly diagnosed GD, antithyroid drugs for less than 3 months. Following extraction of RNA from PBMCs, that RNA was used to make the TCR library. The CDR3 covers 16 residues. V gave up 1 base and J gave up 2 bases, with 13 bases separating them. Germline loops: CDR1 MGHDK, CDR2 SYGVNS. The TCR comes from a female donor with Graves disease. The chain employs TRBV25-1 and TRBJ2-3; D not certain. Specimen: peripheral blood mononuclear cells (PBMCs), collected at new diagnosis, from a patient treated with antithyroid drugs. The CDR3 nucleotides are TGTGCCAGCAGTGAATCATATGGCCTACTCACAGATACGCAGTATTTT. Translated, it gives CASSESYGLLTDTQYF.